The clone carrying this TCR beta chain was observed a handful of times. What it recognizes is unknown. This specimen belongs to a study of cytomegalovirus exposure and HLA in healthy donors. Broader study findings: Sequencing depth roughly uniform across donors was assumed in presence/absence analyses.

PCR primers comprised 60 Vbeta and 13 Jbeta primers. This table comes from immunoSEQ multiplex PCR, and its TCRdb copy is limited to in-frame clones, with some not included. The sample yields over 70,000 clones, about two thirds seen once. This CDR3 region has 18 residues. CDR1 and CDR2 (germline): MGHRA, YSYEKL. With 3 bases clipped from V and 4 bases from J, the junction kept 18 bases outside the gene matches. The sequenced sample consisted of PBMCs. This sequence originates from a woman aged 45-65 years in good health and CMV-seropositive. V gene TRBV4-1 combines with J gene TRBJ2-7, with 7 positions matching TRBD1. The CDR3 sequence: CASSHPESPGQLRYEQYF. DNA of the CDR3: TGCGCCAGCAGCCATCCGGAATCACCGGGACAGCTGAGGTACGAGCAGTACTTC.